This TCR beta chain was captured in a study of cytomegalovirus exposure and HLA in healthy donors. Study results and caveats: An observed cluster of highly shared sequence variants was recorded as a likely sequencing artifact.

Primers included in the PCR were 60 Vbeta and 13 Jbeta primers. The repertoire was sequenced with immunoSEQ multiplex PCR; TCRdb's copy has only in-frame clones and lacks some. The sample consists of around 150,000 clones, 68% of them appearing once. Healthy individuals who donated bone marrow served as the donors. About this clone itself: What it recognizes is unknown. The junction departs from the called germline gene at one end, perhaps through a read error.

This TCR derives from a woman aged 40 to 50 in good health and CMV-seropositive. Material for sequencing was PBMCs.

In nucleotides, the CDR3 is TGTGCCAGCAGCCCGGGACAGGGAAGCAATCAGCCCCAGAATTTT. Its translation: CASSPGQGSNQPQNF. The chain combines TRBV7-2 with TRBJ1-5, with 9 nucleotides matching TRBD1. Germline CDR1 is SGHTA and CDR2 is FQGNSA. This CDR3 comprises 15 residues.